These 5 T cell receptor beta chains were all obtained from the same sample, sequenced in a study of OX40 agonist ivuxolimab in advanced cancers. This table comes from immunoSEQ multiplex PCR, and its TCRdb copy is limited to in-frame clones, with some not included. The repertoire holds about 98,000 clones, with roughly 85% as singletons. This specimen consisted of CD4+ or CD8+ T cells sorted from blood, obtained in a trial of the OX40 agonist ivuxolimab. Every receptor here comes from an adult with an advanced solid tumor such as melanoma, head and neck, liver or kidney cancer.

The chain joins TRBV10-3 to TRBJ1-1; no clear D gene. Trimming took 11 bases from V and 1 from J, leaving 14 bases between them. The CDR3 runs to 13 residues. Germline V gene sequence: CDR1 ENHRY, CDR2 SYGVKD. The CDR3 DNA sequence: TGTGCCGCTGCCGCGCAGCCGAACACTGAAGCTTTCTTT. Translated: CAAAAQPNTEAFF.

Comment on this clone: Other DNA sequences of this sample code for an identical CDR3. The V gene is TRBV27, the J gene TRBJ2-2; no definite D call. V was trimmed by 5 bases and J by 2 bases, leaving 3 bases between them. The CDR3 runs to 12 residues. In germline, CDR1 is MNHEY, CDR2 SMNVEV (reference sequence). This chain's CDR3 is CASSPNTGELFF. CDR3 bases: TGTGCCAGCAGTCCAAACACCGGGGAGCTGTTTTTT.

This rearrangement joins TRBV2 to TRBJ2-1, with D hard to call. CDR1 and CDR2 (germline): SNHLY, FYNNEI. The CDR3 covers 14 residues. V lost 7 bases and J 1 base, leaving 11 bases between the germline ends. The chain's CDR3 is CASTSRWSYNEQFF. The CDR3 coding sequence is TGTGCCAGCACCTCCCGGTGGTCCTACAATGAGCAGTTCTTC.

The chain uses TRBV2 and TRBJ2-1; D is tentatively TRBD1 or TRBD2 (5 bases each). V was trimmed by 4 bases and J by 12 bases, leaving 7 bases between them. There are 10 residues in the CDR3. CDR1 is SNHLY, CDR2 FYNNEI, per germline. Written as DNA, the CDR3 is TGTGCCAGCAGTGTGGGACCGCAGTTCTTC. Protein product: CASSVGPQFF.

The rearrangement links TRBV2 to TRBJ1-2; D is uncertain. Germline CDR1 reads SNHLY; CDR2 reads FYNNEI. This CDR3 comprises 12 residues. The ends were cut back, 8 bases at V and 4 bases at J, with 11 bases in the middle. Here the CDR3 reads CASHKSGYGYTF. CDR3 in DNA: TGTGCCAGCCACAAGTCCGGCTATGGCTACACCTTC.